This T cell receptor (beta chain) was captured in a study of regulatory T cells in long-lasting Graves disease. Assembly of TCR beta libraries relied on iRepertoire HTBI primers together with Arm-PCR of CDR3 regions. TCRdb independently ran MiXCR on the multiplex PCR reads; one entry per CDR3 protein. The data show 450,000 or so distinct CDR3 sequences, around 21% seen once. V was clipped by 2 bases and J by 11 bases, with 27 bases between them. The CDR3 length is 17 residues. Germline values: CDR1 SGHVS, CDR2 FQNEAQ. Specified time point: persistent/refractory GD, antithyroid drugs over 5 years with positive TRAb. RNA extracted from PBMCs served as the sequencing template.

The chain employs TRBV7-8 and TRBJ1-1; D uncertain. The sample was peripheral blood mononuclear cells (PBMCs), taken when the disease was refractory, from a patient treated with antithyroid drugs. The TCR was taken from a female donor with Graves disease. The CDR3 DNA is TGTGCCAGCAGCTTACTCAACCCTAACCCGCGCCTACGTGAGGCTTTCTTT. Translating gives CASSLLNPNPRLREAFF.